Below are 2 T cell receptor beta chains sequenced from a single sample in a study of T cell responses to AZD1222 COVID-19 vaccine. The assay was immunoSEQ multiplex PCR, and TCRdb's table has in-frame clones only and misses some. The table has some 83,000 clones, about 87% seen once. The specimen comprised peripheral blood, sampled on day 0 of AZD1222 vaccination. The receptors were sampled from an adult in good health.

The chain uses TRBV7-8 and TRBJ1-1; D gene uncertain. The germline CDR1 and CDR2 sequences are SGHVS and FQNEAQ. This CDR3 contains 14 residues. V was clipped by 4 bases and J by 11 bases, with 20 bases between them. The CDR3 region has the DNA TGTGCCAGCAGCTCCGAAGCCGTCTTTTCAAGGGCTTTCTTT. This sequence encodes CASSSEAVFSRAFF.

This chain uses TRBV7-9 with TRBJ1-1; no clear D gene. Germline V gene data show CDR1 as SEHNR and CDR2 as FQNEAQ (reference sequence). V gave up 3 bases and J gave up 5 bases, with 7 bases separating them. The CDR3 has 12 amino acids. CDR3 DNA: TGTGCCAGCAGCTTGGGAAAGACTGAAGCTTTCTTT. Amino acids: CASSLGKTEAFF. Based on the CDR3 plus reference TRBV7-9 and TRBJ1-1, the full variable domain is DTGVSQNPRHKITKRGQNVTFRCDPISEHNRLYWYRQTLGQGPEFLTYFQNEAQLEKSRLLSDRFSAERPKGSFSTLEIQRTEQGDSAMYLCASSLGKTEAFFGQGTRLTVV.